This TCR beta chain appears in the sequencing data of a study of blood T cell repertoires in COVID-19. Study-level information: The United States, Italy and Spain provided the acute and convalescent COVID-19 samples. PBMCs, B-cell-depleted T cells, or T cells were the source of the cDNA or gDNA that made up the material.

This clone was recorded a few times. In Seattle, patients joined the study during active infection and were tracked longitudinally. The V segment lost 1 base and the J segment 7 bases; nucleotides outside the gene matches: 3. The germline CDR1 and CDR2 sequences are GTSNPN and SVGIG (reference sequence). The CDR3 is 13 residues long. Authors' data handling: Cell counts per sample came from amplifying reference gene primers. Assay used: immunoSEQ multiplex PCR; TCRdb lists only in-frame clones, some missing. V and J calls and clone size come straight from that table; D and trimming were deduced from the DNA. The sample holds 87,000 or so clones, around 91% seen once.

This TCR was recovered from a man between 18 and 29 years old with COVID-19, enrolled during active disease. V and J are TRBV30 and TRBJ2-1; 8 positions match TRBD1. Material for sequencing was peripheral blood. The CDR3 DNA reads TGTGCCTGGAGTGAGGACAGGGAGAATGAGCAGTTCTTC. Its protein is CAWSEDRENEQFF.